The rows below give T cell receptor beta chains drawn from one sample of a study of beta chain features in type 1 diabetes. The protocol was immunoSEQ multiplex PCR, while the TCRdb copy is restricted to in-frame clones and leaves out a portion. The table has 970,000 or so clones, roughly 16% seen once. Specimen: naive CD4+ T cells from blood. The receptor set was obtained from a woman between 18 and 29 years old in good health. Each CDR3 is given with its conserved first and last residue. Fields, in order: J gene, clone size, D gene, V gene, CDR3 protein, CDR3 DNA. D genes are given only for firm matches. Size values are once, few and many counts, or a class for expanded clones, and some rows have none.

j_call: TRBJ2-2
clone_size: NA
d_call: NA
v_call: TRBV14
cdr3_aa: CASSHGLRNTGELFF
cdr3_nt: TGTGCCAGCAGCCACGGGCTCAGGAACACCGGGGAGCTGTTTTTT

j_call: TRBJ2-3
clone_size: NA
d_call: NA
v_call: TRBV2
cdr3_aa: CASMARRLTDTQYF
cdr3_nt: TGTGCCAGCATGGCAAGACGGCTCACAGATACGCAGTATTTT

j_call: TRBJ1-2
clone_size: NA
d_call: TRBD1
v_call: TRBV28
cdr3_aa: CASRQDRAYGYTF
cdr3_nt: TGTGCCAGCAGACAGGACAGGGCCTATGGCTACACCTTC

j_call: TRBJ1-1
clone_size: NA
d_call: NA
v_call: TRBV9
cdr3_aa: CASSVAPGSNTEAFF
cdr3_nt: TGTGCCAGCAGCGTAGCGCCAGGGTCGAACACTGAAGCTTTCTTT

j_call: TRBJ1-2
clone_size: few
d_call: NA
v_call: TRBV28
cdr3_aa: CASRETADYGYTF
cdr3_nt: TGTGCCAGCAGGGAGACAGCAGACTATGGCTACACCTTC

j_call: TRBJ2-1
clone_size: NA
d_call: TRBD2
v_call: TRBV9
cdr3_aa: CASGTGLAGGEQFF
cdr3_nt: TGTGCCAGCGGAACAGGACTAGCGGGAGGCGAGCAGTTCTTC

j_call: TRBJ2-5
clone_size: NA
d_call: NA
v_call: TRBV7-2
cdr3_aa: CASSFSRQETQYF
cdr3_nt: TGTGCCAGCAGCTTTAGCCGCCAAGAGACCCAGTACTTC

j_call: TRBJ2-7
clone_size: NA
d_call: TRBD2
v_call: TRBV7-2
cdr3_aa: CASSLGVAGNYEQYF
cdr3_nt: TGTGCCAGCAGCTTAGGGGTAGCGGGAAACTACGAGCAGTACTTC

j_call: TRBJ2-1
clone_size: few
d_call: NA
v_call: TRBV5-6
cdr3_aa: CASSFRGLYNEQFF
cdr3_nt: TGTGCCAGCAGCTTCCGAGGTCTCTACAATGAGCAGTTCTTC

j_call: TRBJ2-3
clone_size: NA
d_call: TRBD2
v_call: TRBV7-2
cdr3_aa: CASSHGTSGRVTDTQYF
cdr3_nt: TGTGCCAGCAGCCACGGGACTAGCGGGAGGGTCACAGATACGCAGTATTTT

j_call: TRBJ2-7
clone_size: NA
d_call: TRBD2
v_call: TRBV27
cdr3_aa: CASTGREKYEQYF
cdr3_nt: TGTGCCAGCACGGGGCGGGAGAAGTACGAGCAGTACTTC

j_call: TRBJ2-3
clone_size: few
d_call: TRBD2
v_call: TRBV9
cdr3_aa: CASSVGLAEDTQYF
cdr3_nt: TGTGCCAGCAGCGTAGGACTAGCGGAAGATACGCAGTATTTT

j_call: TRBJ2-7
clone_size: few
d_call: NA
v_call: TRBV12-2
cdr3_aa: CASRLDGFGWASSVYEQYF
cdr3_nt: TGTGCAAGTCGCTTAGATGGTTTCGGGTGGGCCAGTTCGGTTTACGAGCAGTACTTC

j_call: TRBJ2-6
clone_size: few
d_call: NA
v_call: TRBV15
cdr3_aa: CATSREDRGANVLTF
cdr3_nt: TGTGCCACCAGCAGAGAGGACCGGGGGGCCAACGTCCTGACTTTC